Listed below are T cell receptor beta chains from one sample, sequenced in a study of blood T cell repertoires in COVID-19. TCRdb keeps only in-frame clones here, not all; method: immunoSEQ multiplex PCR. Among 310,000 or so clones, roughly 90% were seen once, and the ten largest hold roughly 2.3%. Sequenced input: peripheral blood. Receptors originate from a young woman with COVID-19, enrolled during active disease. Each CDR3 is given with its conserved first and last residue. D genes are given only for firm matches. Expanded clones get a size class; other rows say once, few or many, or leave the size out.

CDR3nt: TGTGCCTGGAGCGCCGGGACAGAGGATGGCTACACCTTC
CDR3aa: CAWSAGTEDGYTF
abundance: .
d_gene: TRBD1
j_gene: TRBJ1-2
v_gene: TRBV30

CDR3nt: TGTGCCAGCAGCCCAATGCGGACAGGCCGAACAGCGGGAGGGCCCTACGAGCAGTACTTC
CDR3aa: CASSPMRTGRTAGGPYEQYF
abundance: .
d_gene: TRBD2
j_gene: TRBJ2-7
v_gene: TRBV3-1/TRBV3-2

CDR3nt: TGTGCCAGTAGTATATTTGGGACAGGGGAAAGTCAGCCCCAGCATTTT
CDR3aa: CASSIFGTGESQPQHF
abundance: .
d_gene: TRBD1
j_gene: TRBJ1-5
v_gene: TRBV19

CDR3nt: TGTGCCAGCAGCCAGAGGACAGTTTCCAATTCACCCCTCCACTTT
CDR3aa: CASSQRTVSNSPLHF
abundance: .
d_gene: .
j_gene: TRBJ1-6
v_gene: TRBV3-1/TRBV3-2

CDR3nt: TGCAGCGTCAGCGGGGGGGGAGGAGGCAATCAGCCCCAGCATTTT
CDR3aa: CSVSGGGGGNQPQHF
abundance: .
d_gene: .
j_gene: TRBJ1-5
v_gene: TRBV29-1

CDR3nt: TGCGCCAGCAGCTCGGGGACAGGTTTGGGTTCGGCTGGAAACACCATATATTTT
CDR3aa: CASSSGTGLGSAGNTIYF
abundance: .
d_gene: TRBD1
j_gene: TRBJ1-3
v_gene: TRBV5-1

CDR3nt: TGTGCCAGCAGCTTAGGAGCTTTTCTCCTCCACTTT
CDR3aa: CASSLGAFLLHF
abundance: .
d_gene: .
j_gene: TRBJ1-6
v_gene: TRBV7-2

CDR3nt: TGTGCCAGCAGTTGGGGGGGACAGGGACATTCACCCCTCCACTTT
CDR3aa: CASSWGGQGHSPLHF
abundance: .
d_gene: TRBD1
j_gene: TRBJ1-6
v_gene: TRBV11-2

CDR3nt: TGTGCCAGCGGGGTAGACTACTACGAGCAGTACTTC
CDR3aa: CASGVDYYEQYF
abundance: .
d_gene: .
j_gene: TRBJ2-7
v_gene: TRBV27

CDR3nt: TGTGCCAGCAGAAAAACAGGGTTCGGAAACACCATATATTTT
CDR3aa: CASRKTGFGNTIYF
abundance: .
d_gene: .
j_gene: TRBJ1-3
v_gene: TRBV6-5

CDR3nt: TGTGCCACCAGCAGCTCAAGGGGGCCCAAAGATACGCAGTATTTT
CDR3aa: CATSSSRGPKDTQYF
abundance: .
d_gene: TRBD1
j_gene: TRBJ2-3
v_gene: TRBV15

CDR3nt: TGTGCCAGCACCAAACCCCCCGGGACAGGGAGCCACGAGCAGTACTTC
CDR3aa: CASTKPPGTGSHEQYF
abundance: .
d_gene: TRBD1
j_gene: TRBJ2-7
v_gene: TRBV5-6

CDR3nt: TGCAGCGCTTCCCTAGCGGGAGGGCCTATAGCAGATACGCAGTATTTT
CDR3aa: CSASLAGGPIADTQYF
abundance: .
d_gene: TRBD2
j_gene: TRBJ2-3
v_gene: TRBV29-1

CDR3nt: TGTGCCAGCAGCCAATTGGTTACGGGCACTGAAGCTTTCTTT
CDR3aa: CASSQLVTGTEAFF
abundance: once
d_gene: .
j_gene: TRBJ1-1
v_gene: TRBV4-2

CDR3nt: TGTGCCATCAGTGAGCTAAGCTCTGGGGCCAACGTCCTGACTTTC
CDR3aa: CAISELSSGANVLTF
abundance: .
d_gene: .
j_gene: TRBJ2-6
v_gene: TRBV10-3

CDR3nt: TGTGCCAGCAGCCAAGGGGTAGCGGGAGGGGGCGAGCAGTACTTC
CDR3aa: CASSQGVAGGGEQYF
abundance: .
d_gene: TRBD2
j_gene: TRBJ2-7
v_gene: TRBV4-2

CDR3nt: TGTGCCAGCAGCCCAGGACTAGCGGGAATCGGGGAGCTGTTTTTT
CDR3aa: CASSPGLAGIGELFF
abundance: .
d_gene: TRBD2
j_gene: TRBJ2-2
v_gene: TRBV5-4

CDR3nt: TGTGCCAGCAGTTTAACTGGACAGGGGGCACGCGAGCAGTACTTC
CDR3aa: CASSLTGQGAREQYF
abundance: .
d_gene: TRBD1
j_gene: TRBJ2-7
v_gene: TRBV28

CDR3nt: TGTGCCAGCAGCCCCCCACCGAGGACAACTGCTTTCTTT
CDR3aa: CASSPPPRTTAFF
abundance: few
d_gene: .
j_gene: TRBJ1-1
v_gene: TRBV7-2

CDR3nt: TGCAGTGCTAGTAGTCCGGTTACCTACGAGCAGTACTTC
CDR3aa: CSASSPVTYEQYF
abundance: .
d_gene: .
j_gene: TRBJ2-7
v_gene: TRBV20-1

CDR3nt: TGTGCCAGTAGTTCGATCCGACAGACTGGTGGGGATACGCAGTATTTT
CDR3aa: CASSSIRQTGGDTQYF
abundance: once
d_gene: .
j_gene: TRBJ2-3
v_gene: TRBV19

CDR3nt: TGTGCCAGCAGTTACTCGAGGCCAGGCAATCAGCCCCAGCATTTT
CDR3aa: CASSYSRPGNQPQHF
abundance: .
d_gene: .
j_gene: TRBJ1-5
v_gene: TRBV6-5

CDR3nt: TGCGCCAGCAGCTTGGAAAGCGGGCAAAGAAATGAGCAGTTCTTC
CDR3aa: CASSLESGQRNEQFF
abundance: .
d_gene: .
j_gene: TRBJ2-1
v_gene: TRBV5-1

CDR3nt: TGTGCCAGCACCGCATCGGGGAGTCTAAACGAGCAGTACTTC
CDR3aa: CASTASGSLNEQYF
abundance: .
d_gene: .
j_gene: TRBJ2-7
v_gene: TRBV6-5

CDR3nt: TGTGCCACCAGTGACCAACAGGGAGGGGGTACTCTTCAGTACTTC
CDR3aa: CATSDQQGGGTLQYF
abundance: few
d_gene: .
j_gene: TRBJ2-7
v_gene: TRBV24-1

CDR3nt: TGTGCCAGCAGCTCAGACAGGGACACTGAAGCTTTCTTT
CDR3aa: CASSSDRDTEAFF
abundance: few
d_gene: TRBD1
j_gene: TRBJ1-1
v_gene: TRBV11-2

CDR3nt: TGTGCCAGCAGCCAAGACAGGGCGGGGGAGACCCAGTACTTC
CDR3aa: CASSQDRAGETQYF
abundance: .
d_gene: .
j_gene: TRBJ2-5
v_gene: TRBV3-1/TRBV3-2

CDR3nt: TGCAGTGCTAGTCGAGCAGCCAGATTGCGGACTGAAGCTTTCTTT
CDR3aa: CSASRAARLRTEAFF
abundance: once
d_gene: .
j_gene: TRBJ1-1
v_gene: TRBV20-1

CDR3nt: TGCGCCAGCAGCCCCAGCGGGGGGATGTCGGCCAAAAACATTCAGTACTTC
CDR3aa: CASSPSGGMSAKNIQYF
abundance: .
d_gene: TRBD2
j_gene: TRBJ2-4
v_gene: TRBV5-1

CDR3nt: TGTGCCAGCAGCTACGGGACAGGGCCGGTAGGCGCCGGGGAGCTGTTTTTT
CDR3aa: CASSYGTGPVGAGELFF
abundance: .
d_gene: TRBD1
j_gene: TRBJ2-2
v_gene: TRBV7-2

CDR3nt: TGTGCCAGCAGTTTAGCCCGGAGCTCCTACAATGAGCAGTTCTTC
CDR3aa: CASSLARSSYNEQFF
abundance: .
d_gene: .
j_gene: TRBJ2-1
v_gene: TRBV27

CDR3nt: TGTGCCTGGACCAGTGACAGGAACACTGAAGCTTTCTTT
CDR3aa: CAWTSDRNTEAFF
abundance: .
d_gene: .
j_gene: TRBJ1-1
v_gene: TRBV30

CDR3nt: TGTGCCAGCAGCTGGGGACAGGGGAGCACCGGGGAGCTGTTTTTT
CDR3aa: CASSWGQGSTGELFF
abundance: .
d_gene: TRBD1
j_gene: TRBJ2-2
v_gene: TRBV7-3

CDR3nt: TGTGCCAGTAGTATAGAAGCCGGGAGCGGCGCAGAGACCCAGTACTTC
CDR3aa: CASSIEAGSGAETQYF
abundance: .
d_gene: .
j_gene: TRBJ2-5
v_gene: TRBV19

CDR3nt: TGTGCCAGTAGTCTTAGCCACTCTGGGGCCAACGTCCTGACTTTC
CDR3aa: CASSLSHSGANVLTF
abundance: .
d_gene: .
j_gene: TRBJ2-6
v_gene: TRBV19

CDR3nt: TGTGCCAGCAGCTTACAGGGGTTCTCCTACGAGCAGTACTTC
CDR3aa: CASSLQGFSYEQYF
abundance: .
d_gene: .
j_gene: TRBJ2-7
v_gene: TRBV7-9

CDR3nt: TGTGCCAGCAGTTCCGGGGGGAGTACTGAAGCTTTCTTT
CDR3aa: CASSSGGSTEAFF
abundance: .
d_gene: .
j_gene: TRBJ1-1
v_gene: TRBV12-3/TRBV12-4

CDR3nt: TGTGCCAGCAGTCCCGGACAGGGAGGCGAGCAGTTCTTC
CDR3aa: CASSPGQGGEQFF
abundance: few
d_gene: TRBD1
j_gene: TRBJ2-1
v_gene: TRBV28

CDR3nt: TGTGCCACCAGCGGTTATACAGGGTCCTATGGCTACACCTTC
CDR3aa: CATSGYTGSYGYTF
abundance: once
d_gene: .
j_gene: TRBJ1-2
v_gene: TRBV15

CDR3nt: TGTGCCAGTAGTATTCCCTTAGCGACCAAAAACATTCAGTACTTC
CDR3aa: CASSIPLATKNIQYF
abundance: .
d_gene: .
j_gene: TRBJ2-4
v_gene: TRBV19

CDR3nt: TGTGCCAGCAGCCCGTTCGCGGGGACTAGCAATGAGCAGTTCTTC
CDR3aa: CASSPFAGTSNEQFF
abundance: .
d_gene: TRBD2
j_gene: TRBJ2-1
v_gene: TRBV27

CDR3nt: TGTGCCAGCAGCTCCTATCAGGGGGGCACTGAAGCTTTCTTT
CDR3aa: CASSSYQGGTEAFF
abundance: .
d_gene: TRBD1
j_gene: TRBJ1-1
v_gene: TRBV7-6

CDR3nt: TGCGCCAGCAGCCCCAGACAGGGACCGTCCTACGAGCAGTACTTC
CDR3aa: CASSPRQGPSYEQYF
abundance: few
d_gene: TRBD1
j_gene: TRBJ2-7
v_gene: TRBV5-1

CDR3nt: TGTGCCAGCAGTTTCGAGCTGCGACAGGGGGCCTTTGGCTACACCTTC
CDR3aa: CASSFELRQGAFGYTF
abundance: .
d_gene: TRBD1
j_gene: TRBJ1-2
v_gene: TRBV28

CDR3nt: TGTGCCAGTAGTACCCGACAGGGAGCCTATGGCTACACCTTC
CDR3aa: CASSTRQGAYGYTF
abundance: .
d_gene: TRBD1
j_gene: TRBJ1-2
v_gene: TRBV19

CDR3nt: TGTGCCAGTGGCTCGACGGGTTCTGGAAACACCATATATTTT
CDR3aa: CASGSTGSGNTIYF
abundance: .
d_gene: .
j_gene: TRBJ1-3
v_gene: TRBV19

CDR3nt: TGTGCCAGCAGCGCAGGACTAGCGGAAACCTACGAGCAGTACTTC
CDR3aa: CASSAGLAETYEQYF
abundance: once
d_gene: TRBD2
j_gene: TRBJ2-7
v_gene: TRBV11-2

CDR3nt: TGTGCCAGCAGGGGTCGTCCGGGACAGGGTAGACACGAGCAGTACTTC
CDR3aa: CASRGRPGQGRHEQYF
abundance: .
d_gene: TRBD1
j_gene: TRBJ2-7
v_gene: TRBV7-2

CDR3nt: TGCGCCAGCAGCTTGGAGGGAGGGAGGTACGAGCAGTACTTC
CDR3aa: CASSLEGGRYEQYF
abundance: .
d_gene: TRBD2
j_gene: TRBJ2-7
v_gene: TRBV5-1

CDR3nt: TGTGCCAGCAGCTTAACGCCCGGGGCCTACGAGCAGTACTTC
CDR3aa: CASSLTPGAYEQYF
abundance: .
d_gene: .
j_gene: TRBJ2-7
v_gene: TRBV7-3

CDR3nt: TGTGCCAGCAGCGCTACCGGGACAGGATCCACTGAAGCTTTCTTT
CDR3aa: CASSATGTGSTEAFF
abundance: .
d_gene: TRBD1
j_gene: TRBJ1-1
v_gene: TRBV9

CDR3nt: TGTGCCAGCAGCGAACCGGGACTAGCGGGAGAGCAGTACTTC
CDR3aa: CASSEPGLAGEQYF
abundance: .
d_gene: TRBD2
j_gene: TRBJ2-7
v_gene: TRBV9

CDR3nt: TGCGCCAGCAGCCTAGCGGGGGCGAACACCGGGGAGCTGTTTTTT
CDR3aa: CASSLAGANTGELFF
abundance: .
d_gene: TRBD2
j_gene: TRBJ2-2
v_gene: TRBV5-1

CDR3nt: TGTGCCAGCAGTGGGGGACAGAGCAATCAGCCCCAGCATTTT
CDR3aa: CASSGGQSNQPQHF
abundance: .
d_gene: TRBD1
j_gene: TRBJ1-5
v_gene: TRBV2

CDR3nt: TGCGCCATACACCGACAGGGGTACAATGAGCAGTTCTTC
CDR3aa: CAIHRQGYNEQFF
abundance: .
d_gene: TRBD1
j_gene: TRBJ2-1
v_gene: TRBV10-2

CDR3nt: TGTGCCAGCAGCTTAACAGGGAAGGACACCGGGGAGCTGTTTTTT
CDR3aa: CASSLTGKDTGELFF
abundance: .
d_gene: .
j_gene: TRBJ2-2
v_gene: TRBV11-2

CDR3nt: TGTGCCAGCAGCTCGACTGCCCGTACCTACAATGAGCAGTTCTTC
CDR3aa: CASSSTARTYNEQFF
abundance: .
d_gene: .
j_gene: TRBJ2-1
v_gene: TRBV5-4